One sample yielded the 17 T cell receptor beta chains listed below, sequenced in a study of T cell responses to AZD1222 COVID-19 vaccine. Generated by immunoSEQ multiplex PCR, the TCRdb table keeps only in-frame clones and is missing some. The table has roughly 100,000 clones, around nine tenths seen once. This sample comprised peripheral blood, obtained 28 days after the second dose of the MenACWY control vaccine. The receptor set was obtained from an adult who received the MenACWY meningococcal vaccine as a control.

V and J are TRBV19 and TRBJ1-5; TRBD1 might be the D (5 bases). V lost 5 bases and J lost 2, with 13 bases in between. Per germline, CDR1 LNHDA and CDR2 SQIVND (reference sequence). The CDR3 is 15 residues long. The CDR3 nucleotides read TGTGCCAGTAGTGGCGCAGGGAGCGGCAATCAGCCCCAGCATTTT. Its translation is CASSGAGSGNQPQHF.

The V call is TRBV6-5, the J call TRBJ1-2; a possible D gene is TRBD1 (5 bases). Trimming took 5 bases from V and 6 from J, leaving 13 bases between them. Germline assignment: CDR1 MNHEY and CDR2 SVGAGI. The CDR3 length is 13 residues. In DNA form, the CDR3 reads TGTGCCAGCAGTCGCAGACAGCGGCATGGCTACACCTTC. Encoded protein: CASSRRQRHGYTF.

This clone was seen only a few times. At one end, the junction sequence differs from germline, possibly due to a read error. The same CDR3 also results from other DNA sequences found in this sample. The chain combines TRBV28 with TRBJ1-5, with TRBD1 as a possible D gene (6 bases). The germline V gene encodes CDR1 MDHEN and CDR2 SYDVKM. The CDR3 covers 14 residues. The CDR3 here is CASSLVRGNQPQHF. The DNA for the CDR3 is TGTGCCAGCAGTTTAGTCAGGGGCAACCAGCCCCAGCATTTT.

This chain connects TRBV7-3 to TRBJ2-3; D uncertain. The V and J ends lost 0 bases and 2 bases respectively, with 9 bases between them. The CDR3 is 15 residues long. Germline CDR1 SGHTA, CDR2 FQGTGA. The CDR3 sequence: CASSLTKGNTDTQYF. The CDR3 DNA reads TGTGCCAGCAGCTTAACTAAAGGAAACACAGATACGCAGTATTTT.

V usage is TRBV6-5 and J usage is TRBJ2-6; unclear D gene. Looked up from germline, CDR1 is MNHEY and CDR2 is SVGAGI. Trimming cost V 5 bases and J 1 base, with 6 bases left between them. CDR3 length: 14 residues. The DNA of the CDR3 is TGTGCCAGCAGTCGGATTTCTGGGGCCAACGTCCTGACTTTC. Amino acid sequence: CASSRISGANVLTF.

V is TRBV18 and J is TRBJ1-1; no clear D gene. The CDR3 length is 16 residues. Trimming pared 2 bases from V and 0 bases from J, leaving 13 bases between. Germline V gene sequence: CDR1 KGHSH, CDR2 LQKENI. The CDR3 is CASSPIPGEMNTEAFF. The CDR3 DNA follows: TGTGCCAGCTCACCAATCCCGGGAGAGATGAACACTGAAGCTTTCTTT.

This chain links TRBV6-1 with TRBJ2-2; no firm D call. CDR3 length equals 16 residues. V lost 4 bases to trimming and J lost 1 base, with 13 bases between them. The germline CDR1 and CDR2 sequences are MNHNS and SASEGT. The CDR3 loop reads CASSGRAVMNTGELFF. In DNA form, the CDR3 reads TGTGCCAGCAGTGGTCGGGCAGTAATGAACACCGGGGAGCTGTTTTTT.

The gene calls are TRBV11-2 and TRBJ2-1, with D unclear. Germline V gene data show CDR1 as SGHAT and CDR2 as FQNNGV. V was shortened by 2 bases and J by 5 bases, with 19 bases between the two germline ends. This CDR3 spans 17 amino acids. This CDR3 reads CASSLTPRPQVHNEQFF. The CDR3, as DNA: TGTGCCAGCAGCTTAACTCCCCGGCCCCAGGTCCACAATGAGCAGTTCTTC.

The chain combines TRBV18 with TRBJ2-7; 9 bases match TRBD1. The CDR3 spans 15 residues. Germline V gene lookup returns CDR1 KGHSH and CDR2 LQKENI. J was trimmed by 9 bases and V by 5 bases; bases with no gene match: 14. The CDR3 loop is CASSSSGTGIGGQYF. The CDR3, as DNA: TGTGCCAGCTCAAGTTCCGGGACAGGGATCGGCGGGCAGTACTTC.

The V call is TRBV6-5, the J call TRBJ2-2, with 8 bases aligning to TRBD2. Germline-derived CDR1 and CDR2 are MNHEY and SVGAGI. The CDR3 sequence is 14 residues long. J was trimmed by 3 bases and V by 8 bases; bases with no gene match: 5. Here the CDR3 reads CASRRGAYTGELFF. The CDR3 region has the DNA TGTGCCAGCCGGCGGGGGGCGTACACCGGGGAGCTGTTTTTT.

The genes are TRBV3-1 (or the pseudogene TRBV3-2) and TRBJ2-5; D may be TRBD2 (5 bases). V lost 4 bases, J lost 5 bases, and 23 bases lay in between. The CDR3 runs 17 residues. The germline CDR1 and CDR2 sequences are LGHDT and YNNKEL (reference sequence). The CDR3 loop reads CASSLGPSRVSGETQYF. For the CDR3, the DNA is TGTGCCAGCAGCCTAGGGCCCAGCCGGGTCTCGGGGGAGACCCAGTACTTC.

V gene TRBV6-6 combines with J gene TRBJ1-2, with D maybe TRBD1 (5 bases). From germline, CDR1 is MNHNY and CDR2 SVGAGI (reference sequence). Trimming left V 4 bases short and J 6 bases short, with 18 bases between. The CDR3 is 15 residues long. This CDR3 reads CASSFLDQQGHGYTF. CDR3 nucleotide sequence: TGTGCCAGCAGTTTCCTCGACCAGCAGGGACATGGCTACACCTTC.

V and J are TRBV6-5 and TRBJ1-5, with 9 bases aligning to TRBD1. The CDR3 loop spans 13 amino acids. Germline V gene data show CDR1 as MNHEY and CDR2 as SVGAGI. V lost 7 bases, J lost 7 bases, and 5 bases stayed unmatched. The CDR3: CASIRDRAQPQHF. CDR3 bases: TGTGCCAGCATCAGGGACAGGGCGCAGCCCCAGCATTTT.

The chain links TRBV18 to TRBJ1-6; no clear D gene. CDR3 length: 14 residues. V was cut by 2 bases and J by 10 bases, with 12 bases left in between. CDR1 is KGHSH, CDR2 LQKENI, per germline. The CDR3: CASSPGVAESPLHF. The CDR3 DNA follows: TGTGCCAGCTCACCAGGAGTGGCGGAATCACCCCTCCACTTT.

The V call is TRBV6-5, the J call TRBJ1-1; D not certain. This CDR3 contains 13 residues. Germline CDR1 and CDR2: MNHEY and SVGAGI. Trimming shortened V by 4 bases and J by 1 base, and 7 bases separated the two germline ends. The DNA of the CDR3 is TGTGCCAGCAGTTCCAGGAGGAACACTGAAGCTTTCTTT. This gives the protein CASSSRRNTEAFF.

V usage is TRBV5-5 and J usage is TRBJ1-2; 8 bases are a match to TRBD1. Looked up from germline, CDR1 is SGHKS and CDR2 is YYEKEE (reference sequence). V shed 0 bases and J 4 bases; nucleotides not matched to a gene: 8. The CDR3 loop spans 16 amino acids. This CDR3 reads CASSLGQGRSGYGYTF. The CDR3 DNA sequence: TGTGCCAGCAGCTTGGGACAGGGGCGGTCTGGCTATGGCTACACCTTC.

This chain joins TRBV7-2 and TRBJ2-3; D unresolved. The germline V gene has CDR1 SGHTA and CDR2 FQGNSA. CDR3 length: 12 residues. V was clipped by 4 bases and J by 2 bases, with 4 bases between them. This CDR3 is CASSSYTDTQYF. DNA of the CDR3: TGTGCCAGCAGCTCCTACACAGATACGCAGTATTTT. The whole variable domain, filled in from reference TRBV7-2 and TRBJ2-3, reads GAGVSQSPSNKVTEKGKDVELRCDPISGHTALYWYRQSLGQGLEFLIYFQGNSAPDKSGLPSDRFSAERTGGSVSTLTIQRTQQEDSAVYLCASSSYTDTQYFGPGTRLTVL.